These T cell receptor beta chains were read from a single sample in a study of cytomegalovirus exposure and HLA in healthy donors. Assay used: immunoSEQ multiplex PCR; TCRdb lists only in-frame clones, some missing. The sample has 130,000 or so clones; approximately 80% are singletons. The material sequenced was PBMCs. All receptors derive from a man aged 18 to 30 in good health and CMV-seropositive. The CDR3 runs from the conserved cysteine through the conserved F or W. The order of the fields is clone size, D gene, V gene, J gene, CDR3 DNA, CDR3 protein. D genes are given only for firm matches. Expanded clones get a size class; other rows say once, few or many, or leave the size out.

>few|NA|TRBV7-9|TRBJ1-5
TGTGCCAGCAGCTTAGGGCCCAATCAGCCCCAGCATTTT
CASSLGPNQPQHF
>NA|NA|TRBV18|TRBJ1-5
TGTGCCAGCTCACCAGAGGGGGTGGATCAGCCCCAGCATTTT
CASSPEGVDQPQHF
>once|TRBD1|TRBV19|TRBJ1-5
TGTGCCAGTAGTATAGAAACAGGGGACCAGCCCCAGCATTTT
CASSIETGDQPQHF
>NA|NA|TRBV5-6|TRBJ1-6
TGTGCCAGCAGCCTGGACGGAGGGTATAATTCACCCCTCCACTTT
CASSLDGGYNSPLHF
>few|NA|TRBV5-4|TRBJ1-1
TGTGCCAGCAGCTTTCTAGAGGGATCGCACACTGAAGCTTTCTTT
CASSFLEGSHTEAFF
>NA|NA|TRBV20-1|TRBJ2-1
TGCAGTGGGGGACTTTACAATGAGCAGTTCTTC
CSGGLYNEQFF
>NA|NA|TRBV12-5|TRBJ2-7
TGTGCTAGTGGTTCGTCTTATGGGCTGGAGGGCTCCTACGAGCAGTACTTC
CASGSSYGLEGSYEQYF
>NA|NA|TRBV10-3|TRBJ2-1
TGTGCCATCAGTGAGTCTTACGAGATCCAGACCCATCGGGGGCAGTTCTTC
CAISESYEIQTHRGQFF
>once|NA|TRBV6-1|TRBJ2-7
TGTGCCAGCAGTGACCTCCGGGAAACCTACCAGCAGTACTTC
CASSDLRETYQQYF
>NA|TRBD1|TRBV4-1|TRBJ2-7
TGCGCCAGCAGCCATCACACTTACAGGGGCCTAAACTCCTACGAGCAGTACTTC
CASSHHTYRGLNSYEQYF
>NA|NA|TRBV6-1|TRBJ1-5
TGTGCCAGCAGTGAAGCGACAGCTGTTAATCAGCCCCAGCATTTT
CASSEATAVNQPQHF
>NA|NA|TRBV11-3|TRBJ2-3
TGTGCCAGCAGCCAGAACAGGGCCCAGGATACGCAGTATTTT
CASSQNRAQDTQYF
>NA|NA|TRBV15|TRBJ2-1
TGTGCCACCAGCCTTTCACAGGGTGATGAGCAGTTCTTC
CATSLSQGDEQFF
>NA|NA|TRBV30|TRBJ1-3
TGTGCCTTACCCAGCTCTGGAAACACCATATATTTT
CALPSSGNTIYF
>NA|NA|TRBV29-1|TRBJ1-2
TGCAGCGTTGAAGTTGGGGAGGCTGGCTACACCTTC
CSVEVGEAGYTF
>NA|TRBD2|TRBV29-1|TRBJ2-5
TGCAGCGTTGAGGGAGCCGGCGGGGGGATTCCAGAGACCCAGTACTTC
CSVEGAGGGIPETQYF
>NA|NA|TRBV5-1|TRBJ1-1
TGCGCCAGCAGCTTTTCGACGGGTTTAGTCACTGAAGCTTTCTTT
CASSFSTGLVTEAFF
>NA|NA|TRBV7-9|TRBJ2-1
TGTGCCAGCAGCTTAGCTAGGCAGGGCAATGAGCAGTTCTTC
CASSLARQGNEQFF
>once|NA|TRBV27|TRBJ1-5
TGTGCCAGCAGCCCAGGGATGAGCAATCAGCCCCAGCATTTT
CASSPGMSNQPQHF
>NA|NA|TRBV25-1|TRBJ1-5
TGTGCCAGCAGTGACGCGGGGGGACCCGGTCAGCCCCAGCATTTT
CASSDAGGPGQPQHF
>NA|NA|TRBV28|TRBJ1-5
TGTGCCAGCAGTTTACTGAGGACTGTTGTTGGCAATCAGCCCCAGCATTTT
CASSLLRTVVGNQPQHF
>NA|TRBD1|TRBV7-2|TRBJ2-2
TGTGCCAGCACCCTTACAATACAGGGGTACACCGGGGAGCTGTTTTTT
CASTLTIQGYTGELFF
>NA|NA|TRBV5-4|TRBJ2-2
TGTGCCAGCAGCTTGGCGGACGGGGCCGGGGAGCTGTTTTTT
CASSLADGAGELFF